The 6 T cell receptor beta chains in this list originate from one sample, sequenced in a study of blood T cell repertoires in COVID-19. Generated by immunoSEQ multiplex PCR, the TCRdb table keeps only in-frame clones and is missing some. The sample gives some 150,000 clones, 85% to 90% of which show up once; approximately 11% is in the top ten. Material: peripheral blood. The receptors here all came from a woman of 80 years or more with acute or convalescent COVID-19.

The rearrangement joins TRBV18 to TRBJ1-5; maybe TRBD1 (6 bases). CDR1 is KGHSH, CDR2 LQKENI, per germline. This CDR3 contains 15 residues. Trimming pared 3 bases from V and 5 bases from J, leaving 14 bases between. CDR3 sequence: CASSPRGATDQPQHF. In DNA form, the CDR3 reads TGTGCCAGCTCACCGCGGGGGGCTACAGATCAGCCCCAGCATTTT.

The chain combines TRBV19 with TRBJ1-2; 9 positions match TRBD1. The germline V gene encodes CDR1 LNHDA and CDR2 SQIVND (reference sequence). V lost 6 bases and J lost 6; bases outside the gene matches: 2. The CDR3 contains 12 residues. CDR3 DNA sequence: TGTGCCAGTAGGGGGACAGGGAATGGCTACACCTTC. Its translation is CASRGTGNGYTF.

V is TRBV2 and J is TRBJ1-2, with 8 bases matching TRBD1. The CDR3 has 14 residues. With V trimmed by 5 bases and J by 4 bases, 6 bases remained unmatched. The germline V gene has CDR1 SNHLY and CDR2 FYNNEI. The DNA of the CDR3 is TGTGCCAGCAGTAAGGACAGGGTGTCCTATGGCTACACCTTC. It translates to CASSKDRVSYGYTF.

The V call is TRBV5-1, the J call TRBJ2-2; no firm D call. CDR1 and CDR2 (germline): SGHRS, YFSETQ. CDR3 size: 14 residues. Trimming removed 0 bases from V and 1 base from J, with 4 bases in between. The CDR3 loop is CASSLDGNTGELFF. CDR3 DNA: TGCGCCAGCAGCTTGGACGGGAACACCGGGGAGCTGTTTTTT.

The chain uses TRBV5-1 and TRBJ1-6, with 10 bases that match TRBD1. V shed 3 bases, J shed 0 bases, and the junction held 6 bases outside the gene matches. The CDR3 loop spans 18 amino acids. From germline, CDR1 is SGHRS and CDR2 YFSETQ. Here the CDR3 DNA reads TGCGCCAGCAGCTACTGGACAGGGGGAAGCTCCTATAATTCACCCCTCCACTTT. Its protein is CASSYWTGGSSYNSPLHF.

This clone has a single count. The rearrangement joins TRBV5-1 to TRBJ1-1; D is uncertain. This CDR3 comprises 14 residues. Germline V gene data show CDR1 as SGHRS and CDR2 as YFSETQ. V was pared by 0 bases and J by 1 base, with 7 bases between. CDR3 protein: CASSLVTPNTEAFF. CDR3 nucleotides: TGCGCCAGCAGCTTGGTGACACCGAACACTGAAGCTTTCTTT.